This TCR beta chain is drawn from a study of blood T cells in healthy people across ages. Study-wide background: About one barcoded beta molecule per two T cells came from capture by template switching.

General study findings and limits: Donor CMV infection status was unknown, possibly confounding age-related changes in expanded clonotypes.

Of note for this clonotype: Its target is not known. Since a much larger clone is just one base distant, this may be a read error.

The CDR3 totals 15 residues. Germline values: CDR1 DFQATT, CDR2 SNEGSKA (reference sequence). A second roughly 6 to 11 cycle PCR used barcoded and J-beta primers. One entry per CDR3 protein results from TCRdb running MiXCR on the 5' RACE reads. The sample lists some 800,000 distinct CDR3 sequences, more than 40% occurring once. The material sequenced was blood. The rearrangement uses TRBV20-1 and TRBJ1-6; possibly TRBD1 for D (6 bases). The receptor comes from a man aged 60-69 years in good health. The DNA of the CDR3 is TGCAGTGCTAAGAAGAGGGGGACGTGGAATTCACCCCCCCACTTT. This encodes CSAKKRGTWNSPPHF.